This T cell receptor (beta chain) stems from a study of shared clonotypes between healthy human individuals. CD45RO-negative CD8 cells positively selected for CCR7 made up the naive population, which excluded terminally differentiated effector memory CD45RA+ cells. Everyone who donated was a Caucasian adult who lived in Nashville, Tennessee. Only in-frame clones appear in the TCRdb table, and some are missing; sequencing was by immunoSEQ multiplex PCR. The data hold 1.5 million to 2.5 million clones, with over 85% observed a single time. In regard to this clone: Its antigen is undetermined.

Germline CDR1 is LGHNA and CDR2 is YSLEER. This CDR3 spans 16 amino acids. Trimming left V 0 bases short and J 7 bases short, with 18 bases between. General study results and limits: Since donors were few, the genetic and exposure-history diversity represented was limited. The study found 4.5% to 6% of naive CD4 clonotypes shared across a few donors.

This receptor was obtained from a man between 18 and 35 years old in good health. J is TRBJ1-1 and V is TRBV4-3, with a tentative D call TRBD1 (5 bases). What was sequenced was naive CD8+ T cells sorted from blood. CDR3 nucleotides: TGCGCCAGCAGCCAAGATGGGGGTCTAGTGGGGGTTGAAGCTTTCTTT. Translated, it gives CASSQDGGLVGVEAFF.